One and the same sample provided the 31 T cell receptor beta chains below, sequenced in a study of OX40 agonist ivuxolimab in advanced cancers. Clones were read by immunoSEQ multiplex PCR, and TCRdb kept only the in-frame ones, dropping some. The table shows roughly 40,000 clones, with just over 85% occurring only once. The starting material was CD4+ or CD8+ T cells sorted from blood, obtained in a trial of the OX40 agonist ivuxolimab. All receptors derive from an adult with an advanced solid tumor such as melanoma, head and neck, liver or kidney cancer.

V usage is TRBV7-2 and J usage is TRBJ2-1, with a tentative D call TRBD1 (5 bases). This CDR3 has 14 amino acids. The germline V gene encodes CDR1 SGHTA and CDR2 FQGNSA. The V end lost 4 bases, the J end lost 10 bases, and 17 bases lay between the germline ends. CDR3 sequence: CASSSWTPPEEQFF. DNA of the CDR3: TGTGCCAGCAGCTCCTGGACACCCCCAGAAGAGCAGTTCTTC.

The chain couples TRBV6-5 to TRBJ2-2; TRBD2 agrees at 12 bases. J lost 4 bases, V lost 6 bases, and 3 bases had no gene match. This CDR3 contains 15 residues. The germline V gene has CDR1 MNHEY and CDR2 SVGAGI. The CDR3, as DNA: TGTGCCAGCAGAGGACTAGCGGGGTCCACCGGGGAGCTGTTTTTT. Translating it yields CASRGLAGSTGELFF.

The chain couples TRBV6-5 to TRBJ1-6; 9 bases are shared with TRBD1. V gave up 5 bases and J gave up 9 bases; unmatched junction bases: 8. Germline V gene data show CDR1 as MNHEY and CDR2 as SVGAGI. This CDR3 is built from 15 residues. The CDR3 is CASSAGQGISSPLHF. In DNA form, the CDR3 reads TGTGCCAGCAGTGCGGGACAGGGTATCTCTTCACCCCTCCACTTT.

This chain uses TRBV4-1 with TRBJ2-5; possible D gene TRBD2, 6 bases. The CDR3 covers 15 residues. Trimming took 0 bases from V and 6 from J, leaving 14 bases between them. The germline V gene has CDR1 MGHRA and CDR2 YSYEKL. CDR3 nucleotide sequence: TGCGCCAGCAGCCAAGATAGCCAGGGCGGGAAGACCCAGTACTTC. Its protein is CASSQDSQGGKTQYF.

This sequence joins TRBV29-1 and TRBJ1-1, with a weak D call TRBD1 (5 bases). The length of the CDR3 is 12 residues. CDR1 SQVTM and CDR2 ANQGSEA come from the germline V gene. Trimming pared 5 bases from V and 6 bases from J, leaving 13 bases between. Written as DNA, the CDR3 is TGCAGCGTTACCGCGGGGCCCGCTGAAGCTTTCTTT. Protein product: CSVTAGPAEAFF.

J is TRBJ2-2 and V is TRBV7-3; D is ambiguous. Germline V gene data show CDR1 as SGHTA and CDR2 as FQGTGA. V gave up 5 bases and J gave up 5 bases, with 18 bases separating them. The CDR3 runs to 16 residues. This CDR3 is CASSPGRLLWTGELFF. CDR3 DNA sequence: TGTGCCAGCAGCCCCGGTAGGCTGCTCTGGACCGGGGAGCTGTTTTTT.

V is TRBV4-2 and J is TRBJ2-3, with D perhaps matching TRBD2 (5 bases). The CDR3 is 17 amino acids. With 1 base removed from V and 0 bases from J, the gap between germline ends came to 14 bases. CDR1 is LGHNA, CDR2 YNFKEQ, per germline. The CDR3 coding sequence is TGTGCCAGCAGCCAAGTGAGGGCGGAACCTAGCACAGATACGCAGTATTTT. Its translation is CASSQVRAEPSTDTQYF.

The DNA for the CDR3 is TGTGCCAGTAGTGAGGGGGAGGGGACTGAAGCTTTCTTT. This translates into CASSEGEGTEAFF. The J gene is TRBJ1-1, the V gene TRBV19; possible D gene TRBD1, 6 bases. Germline V gene data show CDR1 as LNHDA and CDR2 as SQIVND (reference sequence). V was shortened by 5 bases and J by 5 bases, with 12 bases between the two germline ends. The CDR3 runs to 13 residues.

This chain connects TRBV4-1 to TRBJ1-1; D may be TRBD1 (5 bases). CDR1 is MGHRA and CDR2 is YSYEKL in the germline V gene. Trimming shortened V by 2 bases and J by 5 bases, and 12 bases separated the two germline ends. This CDR3 is built from 14 residues. CDR3 bases: TGCGCCAGCAGCCAATCCAGGGACGGTACTGAAGCTTTCTTT. Translated: CASSQSRDGTEAFF.

The rearrangement uses TRBV15 and TRBJ2-3, with 11 positions matching TRBD2. Germline V gives CDR1 LNHNV, CDR2 YYDKDF (reference sequence). This CDR3 spans 16 amino acids. V lost 5 bases, J lost 1 base, and 5 bases stayed unmatched. The CDR3 loop reads CATSQLTSGGTDTQYF. DNA of the CDR3: TGTGCCACCAGCCAACTGACTAGCGGGGGCACAGATACGCAGTATTTT.

In this sample, this clone turned up a few times. This rearrangement joins TRBV19 to TRBJ1-1; D uncertain. V was trimmed by 1 base and J by 4 bases, leaving 7 bases between them. CDR1 and CDR2 from the germline V gene are LNHDA and SQIVND (reference sequence). CDR3 length equals 13 residues. CDR3 sequence (DNA): TGTGCCAGTAGTATAGCCCTCCCCACTGAAGCTTTCTTT. This gives the protein CASSIALPTEAFF.

J is TRBJ1-2 and V is TRBV18; 7 nucleotides match TRBD1. V trimming: 8 bases; J trimming: 6 bases; junction bases outside the gene matches: 9. The CDR3 loop spans 13 amino acids. The germline V gene encodes CDR1 KGHSH and CDR2 LQKENI. CDR3 coding DNA: TGTGCCAGCCGACAGGGAGTGAGTGATGGCTACACCTTC. Translation: CASRQGVSDGYTF. The whole variable domain, remainder taken from reference TRBV18 and TRBJ1-2, is NAGVMQNPRHLVRRRGQEARLRCSPMKGHSHVYWYRQLPEEGLKFMVYLQKENIIDESGMPKERFSAEFPKEGPSILRIQQVVRGDSAAYFCASRQGVSDGYTFGSGTRLTVV.

V gene TRBV5-6 combines with J gene TRBJ1-6; D may be TRBD1 (5 bases). The germline V gene has CDR1 SGHDT and CDR2 YYEEEE. This CDR3 region has 18 residues. Trimming pared 4 bases from V and 5 bases from J, leaving 22 bases between. CDR3 residues: CASSRGPPSREHNSPLHF. As DNA, the CDR3 is TGTGCCAGCAGCCGGGGACCCCCGTCAAGGGAGCATAATTCACCCCTCCACTTT.

V is TRBV5-1 and J is TRBJ2-2, with D unresolved. Germline loops: CDR1 SGHRS, CDR2 YFSETQ. There are 12 residues in the CDR3. V lost 7 bases and J 3 bases, leaving 7 bases between the germline ends. The CDR3 region is CASLWDTGELFF. CDR3 sequence (DNA): TGCGCCAGCCTATGGGACACCGGGGAGCTGTTTTTT.

The rearrangement uses TRBV7-2 and TRBJ2-3, with D possibly being TRBD1 (6 bases). Trimming stripped 2 bases from V and 3 bases from J, with 9 bases between. The CDR3 has 14 residues. Germline assignment: CDR1 SGHTA and CDR2 FQGNSA. The CDR3 region has the DNA TGTGCCAGCAGCTTACAGGGGATGACAGATACGCAGTATTTT. This sequence encodes CASSLQGMTDTQYF.

The chain combines TRBV5-5 with TRBJ2-5; no clear D. Trimming stripped 4 bases from V and 2 bases from J, with 12 bases between. The CDR3 runs to 14 residues. Germline V gene sequence: CDR1 SGHKS, CDR2 YYEKEE (reference sequence). The CDR3 DNA is TGTGCCAGCAGCCCTCCCCAGGCACAAGAGACCCAGTACTTC. Translating gives CASSPPQAQETQYF.

The chain uses TRBV2 and TRBJ1-4; the D is unclear. Germline CDR1 is SNHLY and CDR2 is FYNNEI. With 9 bases removed from V and 6 bases from J, the gap between germline ends came to 20 bases. The CDR3 is 15 amino acids. The CDR3 sequence: CASRRRPLVDEKLFF. CDR3 bases: TGTGCCAGTCGCCGGCGGCCTCTTGTGGATGAAAAACTGTTTTTT.

The chain couples TRBV11-2 to TRBJ2-3, with 8 nucleotides matching TRBD2. Germline values: CDR1 SGHAT, CDR2 FQNNGV. J gave up 4 bases and V 1 base, and 7 bases lay outside the gene matches. The CDR3 is made up of 16 amino acids. Here the CDR3 reads CASSLGPGGAADTQYF. For the CDR3, the DNA is TGTGCCAGCAGCTTAGGTCCGGGGGGGGCGGCAGATACGCAGTATTTT.

This chain connects TRBV5-6 to TRBJ1-1, with D hard to call. Trimming left V 4 bases short and J 3 bases short, with 7 bases between. CDR3 length: 12 amino acids. Germline assignment: CDR1 SGHDT and CDR2 YYEEEE. This CDR3 is CASSHGDTEAFF. CDR3 DNA sequence: TGTGCCAGCAGCCATGGGGACACTGAAGCTTTCTTT.

The rearrangement joins TRBV6-5 to TRBJ2-1, with no clear D. V was cut by 0 bases and J by 5 bases, with 11 bases left in between. CDR1 MNHEY and CDR2 SVGAGI come from the germline V gene. The CDR3 contains 15 residues. CDR3 nucleotide sequence: TGTGCCAGCAGTTACTCGACGGGCGGACACAATGAGCAGTTCTTC. It codes for CASSYSTGGHNEQFF.

CDR3 in DNA: TGCGCCAGCAGCCAGTTCCAGGACACAGATACGCAGTATTTT. It codes for CASSQFQDTDTQYF. This chain links TRBV4-1 with TRBJ2-3, with unresolved D. CDR1 and CDR2 from the germline V gene are MGHRA and YSYEKL. V lost 3 bases and J 2 bases, leaving 9 bases between the germline ends. The CDR3 runs 14 residues.

The chain combines TRBV7-7 with TRBJ2-1; TRBD2 agrees at 11 bases. Germline V gene data show CDR1 as SSHAT and CDR2 as FNYEAQ (reference sequence). The CDR3 loop spans 17 amino acids. The trim removed 5 bases at V and 4 bases at J, leaving 10 bases unmatched. The DNA for the CDR3 is TGTGCCAGCAGCCCACCCCACTCTAGCGGGGGGTACAATGAGCAGTTCTTC. This gives the protein CASSPPHSSGGYNEQFF. The variable domain in full, with the rest retrieved from reference TRBV7-7 and TRBJ2-1, is GAGVSQSPRYKVTKRGQDVTLRCDPISSHATLYWYQQALGQGPEFLTYFNYEAQPDKSGLPSDRFSAERPEGSISTLTIQRTEQRDSAMYRCASSPPHSSGGYNEQFFGPGTRLTVL.

This clone was recorded once. The chain joins TRBV5-5 to TRBJ1-2, with D perhaps TRBD1 (5 bases). Germline V CDR1 and CDR2: SGHKS, YYEKEE (reference sequence). The ends were cut back, 1 base at V and 4 bases at J, with 17 bases in the middle. CDR3 length: 16 residues. The CDR3 loop is CASSLPEWTTTYGYTF. CDR3 DNA: TGTGCCAGCAGCTTGCCAGAATGGACAACAACCTATGGCTACACCTTC.

This rearrangement joins TRBV9 to TRBJ2-3, with D maybe TRBD2 (5 bases). Germline V lookup: CDR1 SGDLS, CDR2 YYNGEE. With 0 bases removed from V and 5 bases from J, the gap between germline ends came to 10 bases. This CDR3 region has 14 residues. CDR3 coding DNA: TGTGCCAGCAGCGTAGGGAGGACCGGAGATACGCAGTATTTT. Its translation is CASSVGRTGDTQYF.

This clone has only one observation. The chain has TRBV5-6 and TRBJ2-7; D is perhaps TRBD1 (6 bases). The CDR3 loop spans 15 amino acids. The germline gives CDR1 SGHDT, CDR2 YYEEEE. Trimming stripped 6 bases from V and 3 bases from J, with 19 bases between. CDR3 in amino acids: CASTLRTDYLYEQYV. CDR3 DNA sequence: TGTGCCAGCACCCTAAGGACAGACTATCTCTACGAGCAGTACGTC.

This sequence joins TRBV27 and TRBJ1-5; TRBD1 aligns across 9 bases. Germline V gene data show CDR1 as MNHEY and CDR2 as SMNVEV (reference sequence). Trimming took 6 bases from V and 0 from J; bases not matched to a gene: 9. The CDR3 spans 17 residues. The CDR3 DNA follows: TGTGCCAGCAGCCCGACAGGGGGGGGGATTAGCAATCAGCCCCAGCATTTT. Translating gives CASSPTGGGISNQPQHF.

This CDR3 is CASSSTGMGSPLHF. In DNA, the CDR3 is TGTGCCAGCAGTTCGACAGGGATGGGTTCACCCCTCCACTTT. The rearrangement links TRBV27 to TRBJ1-6, with 7 bases fitting TRBD1. CDR3 length: 14 amino acids. Germline trimming cut 4 bases from V and 9 bases from J; bases unmatched to any gene: 6. Looked up from germline, CDR1 is MNHEY and CDR2 is SMNVEV (reference sequence).

This clone appeared a single time. This chain joins TRBV2 and TRBJ1-6; D is undetermined. The CDR3 extends over 15 amino acids. Trimming shortened V by 2 bases and J by 7 bases, and 12 bases separated the two germline ends. The germline gives CDR1 SNHLY, CDR2 FYNNEI. In DNA, the CDR3 is TGTGCCAGCAGTGAAAATGGAGCCTCAAATTCACCCCTCCACTTT. This encodes CASSENGASNSPLHF.

This clone was found a few times. The CDR3: CSARGYTF. The CDR3 DNA reads as TGCAGTGCTAGAGGCTACACCTTC. The rearrangement links TRBV20-1 to TRBJ1-2; D gene unclear. The length of the CDR3 is 8 residues. The ends were cut back, 1 base at V and 9 bases at J, with 0 bases in the middle. CDR1 and CDR2 (germline): DFQATT, SNEGSKA (reference sequence).

The chain couples TRBV13 to TRBJ1-1; D not certain. With 0 bases removed from V and 1 base from J, the gap between germline ends came to 6 bases. The length of the CDR3 is 14 residues. The V gene's germline CDR1 is PRHDT and CDR2 FYEKMQ (reference sequence). CDR3 sequence (DNA): TGTGCCAGCAGCTTAGGGGGCGGGAACACTGAAGCTTTCTTT. Protein product: CASSLGGGNTEAFF.

This clone was observed once. The V and J genes are TRBV6-5 and TRBJ2-2; D gene unclear. The CDR3 has 13 residues. The germline V and J ends were trimmed by 2 bases and 5 bases, with 6 bases remaining between them. CDR1 and CDR2 from the germline V gene are MNHEY and SVGAGI. The CDR3 region has the DNA TGTGCCAGCAGTTACGCCGGGACCGGGGAGCTGTTTTTT. This gives the protein CASSYAGTGELFF.